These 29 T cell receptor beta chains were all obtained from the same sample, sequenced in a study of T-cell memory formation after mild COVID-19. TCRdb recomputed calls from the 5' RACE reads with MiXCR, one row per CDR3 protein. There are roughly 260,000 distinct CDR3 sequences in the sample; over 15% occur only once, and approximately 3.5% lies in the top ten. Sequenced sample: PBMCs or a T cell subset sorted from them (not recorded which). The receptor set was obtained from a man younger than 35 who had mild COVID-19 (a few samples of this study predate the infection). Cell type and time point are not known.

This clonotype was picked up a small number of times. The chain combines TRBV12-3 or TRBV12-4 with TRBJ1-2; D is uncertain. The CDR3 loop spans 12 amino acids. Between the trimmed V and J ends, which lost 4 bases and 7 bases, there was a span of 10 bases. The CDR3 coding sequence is TGTGCCAGCAGTTCTACCCAGGCTGGCTACACCTTC. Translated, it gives CASSSTQAGYTF.

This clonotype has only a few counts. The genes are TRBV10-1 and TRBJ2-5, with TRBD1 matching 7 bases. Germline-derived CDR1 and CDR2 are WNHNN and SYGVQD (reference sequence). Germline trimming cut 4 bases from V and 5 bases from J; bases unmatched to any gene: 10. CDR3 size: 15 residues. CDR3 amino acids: CASSVEGAALETQYF. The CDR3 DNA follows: TGCGCCAGCAGTGTTGAGGGGGCGGCGTTGGAGACCCAGTACTTC.

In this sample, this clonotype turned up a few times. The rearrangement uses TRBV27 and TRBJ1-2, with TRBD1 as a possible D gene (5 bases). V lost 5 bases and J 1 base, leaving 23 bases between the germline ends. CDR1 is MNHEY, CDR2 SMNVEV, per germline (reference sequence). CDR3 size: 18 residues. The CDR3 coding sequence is TGTGCCAGCAGTCCGGTTGTTGGGGCGGCGCTAAGTAACTATGGCTACACCTTC. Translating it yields CASSPVVGAALSNYGYTF.

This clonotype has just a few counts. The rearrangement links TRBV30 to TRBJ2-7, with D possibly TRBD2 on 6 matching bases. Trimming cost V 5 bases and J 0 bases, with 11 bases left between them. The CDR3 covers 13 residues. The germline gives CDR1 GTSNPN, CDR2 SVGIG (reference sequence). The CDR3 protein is CAWGPGSSYEQYF. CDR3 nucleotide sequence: TGTGCCTGGGGACCCGGGAGCTCCTACGAGCAGTACTTC.

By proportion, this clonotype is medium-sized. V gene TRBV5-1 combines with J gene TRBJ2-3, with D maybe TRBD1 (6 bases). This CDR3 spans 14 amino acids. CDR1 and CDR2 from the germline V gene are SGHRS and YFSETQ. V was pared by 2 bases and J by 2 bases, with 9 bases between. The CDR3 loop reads CASSLGGITDTQYF. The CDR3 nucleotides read TGCGCCAGCAGCTTAGGGGGTATCACAGATACGCAGTATTTT.

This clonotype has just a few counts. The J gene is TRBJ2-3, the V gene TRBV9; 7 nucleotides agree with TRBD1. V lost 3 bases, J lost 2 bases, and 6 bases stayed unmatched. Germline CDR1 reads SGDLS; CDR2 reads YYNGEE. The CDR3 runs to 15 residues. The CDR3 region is CASSAGTVPTDTQYF. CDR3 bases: TGTGCCAGCAGCGCTGGGACAGTCCCCACAGATACGCAGTATTTT.

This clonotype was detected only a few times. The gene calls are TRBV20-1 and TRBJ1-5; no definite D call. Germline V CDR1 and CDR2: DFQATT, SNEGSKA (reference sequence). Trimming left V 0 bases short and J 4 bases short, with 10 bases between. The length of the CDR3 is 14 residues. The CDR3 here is CSARDPSRNQPQHF. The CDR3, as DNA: TGCAGTGCTAGAGATCCGAGCAGGAATCAGCCCCAGCATTTT.

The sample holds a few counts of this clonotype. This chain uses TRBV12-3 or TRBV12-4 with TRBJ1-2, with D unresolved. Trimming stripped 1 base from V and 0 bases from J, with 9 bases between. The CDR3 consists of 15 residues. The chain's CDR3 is CASSLGLGANYGYTF. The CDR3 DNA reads TGTGCCAGCAGTTTAGGGCTGGGAGCTAACTATGGCTACACCTTC.

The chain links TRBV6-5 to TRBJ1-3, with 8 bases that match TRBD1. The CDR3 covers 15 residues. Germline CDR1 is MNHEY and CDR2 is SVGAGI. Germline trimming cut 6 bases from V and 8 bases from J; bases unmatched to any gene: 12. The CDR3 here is CASSPTGTGTHTIYF. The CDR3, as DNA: TGTGCCAGCAGCCCAACCGGGACAGGCACCCACACCATATATTTT.

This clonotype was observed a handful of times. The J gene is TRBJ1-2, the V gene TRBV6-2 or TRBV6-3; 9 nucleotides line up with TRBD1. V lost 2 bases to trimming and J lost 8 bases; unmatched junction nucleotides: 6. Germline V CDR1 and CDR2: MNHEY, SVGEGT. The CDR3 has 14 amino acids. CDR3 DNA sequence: TGTGCCAGCAGTTACGGGGACAGGGTCGGCGGCTACACCTTC. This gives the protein CASSYGDRVGGYTF.

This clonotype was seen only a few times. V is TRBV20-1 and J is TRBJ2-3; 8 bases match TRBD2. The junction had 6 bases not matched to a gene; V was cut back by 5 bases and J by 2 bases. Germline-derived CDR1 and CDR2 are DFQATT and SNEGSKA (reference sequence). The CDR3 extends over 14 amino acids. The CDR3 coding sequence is TGCAGTGCTGCCAGCGGGGGCCACACAGATACGCAGTATTTT. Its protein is CSAASGGHTDTQYF.

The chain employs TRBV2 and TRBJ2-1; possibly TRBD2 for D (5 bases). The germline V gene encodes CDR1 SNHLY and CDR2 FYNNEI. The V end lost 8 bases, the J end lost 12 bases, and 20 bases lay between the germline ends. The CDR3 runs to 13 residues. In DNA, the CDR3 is TGTGCCAGCGAATCGGGGTCCTACTGGGTGCAGTTCTTC. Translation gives CASESGSYWVQFF.

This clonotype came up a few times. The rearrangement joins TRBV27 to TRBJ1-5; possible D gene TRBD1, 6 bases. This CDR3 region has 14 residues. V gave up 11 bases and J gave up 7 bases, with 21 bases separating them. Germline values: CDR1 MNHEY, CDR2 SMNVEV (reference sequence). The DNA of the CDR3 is TGTGCCTCGGGGGGCAGGGGTATAAGACAGCCCCAGCATTTT. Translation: CASGGRGIRQPQHF.

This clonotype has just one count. The chain's CDR3 is CASSAHLAGAADTQYF. The CDR3 nucleotides are TGTGCCAGCAGCGCCCACTTAGCGGGGGCCGCAGATACGCAGTATTTT. The chain is built from TRBV9 and TRBJ2-3; TRBD2 aligns across 9 bases. Germline CDR1 and CDR2: SGDLS and YYNGEE. This CDR3 contains 16 residues. V dropped 3 bases and J dropped 4; count of bases not matched to a gene: 9.

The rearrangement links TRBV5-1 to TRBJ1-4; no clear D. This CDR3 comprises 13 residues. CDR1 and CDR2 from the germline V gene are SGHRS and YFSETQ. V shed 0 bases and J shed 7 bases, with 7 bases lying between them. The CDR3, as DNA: TGCGCCAGCAGCTTGGAACCTTTTGAAAAACTGTTTTTT. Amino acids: CASSLEPFEKLFF.

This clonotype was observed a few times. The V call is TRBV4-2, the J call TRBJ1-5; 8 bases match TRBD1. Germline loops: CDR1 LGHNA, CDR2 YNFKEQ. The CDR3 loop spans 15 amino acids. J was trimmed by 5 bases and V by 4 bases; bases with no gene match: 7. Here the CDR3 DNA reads TGTGCCAGCAGCCCCAGGACAGGGAATTATCAGCCCCAGCATTTT. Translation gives CASSPRTGNYQPQHF.

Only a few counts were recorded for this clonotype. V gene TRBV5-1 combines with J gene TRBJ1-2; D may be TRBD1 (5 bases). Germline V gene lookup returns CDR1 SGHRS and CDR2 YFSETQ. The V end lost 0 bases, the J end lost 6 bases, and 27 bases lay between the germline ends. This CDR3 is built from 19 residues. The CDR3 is CASSLATEGTGFGGDGYTF. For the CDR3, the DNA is TGCGCCAGCAGCTTGGCCACGGAGGGCACAGGCTTCGGAGGTGATGGCTACACCTTC.

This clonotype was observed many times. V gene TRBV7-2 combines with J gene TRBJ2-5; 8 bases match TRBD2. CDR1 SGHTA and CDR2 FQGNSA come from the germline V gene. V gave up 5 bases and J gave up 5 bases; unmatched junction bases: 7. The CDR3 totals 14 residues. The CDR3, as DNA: TGTGCCAGCAGCCCCGGGGGGGCACGGGAGACCCAGTACTTC. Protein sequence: CASSPGGARETQYF.

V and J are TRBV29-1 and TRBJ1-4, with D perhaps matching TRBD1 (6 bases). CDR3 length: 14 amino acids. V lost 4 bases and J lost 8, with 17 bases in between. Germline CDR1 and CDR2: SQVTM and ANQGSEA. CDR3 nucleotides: TGCAGCGTTGTGCCCCGGGGGCTGGAAGAAAAACTGTTTTTT. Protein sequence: CSVVPRGLEEKLFF.

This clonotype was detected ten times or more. The CDR3 DNA is TGTGCCAGCAGCGAACAGGGAAGGGGGGCACCCCTCCACTTT. This sequence encodes CASSEQGRGAPLHF. J is TRBJ1-6 and V is TRBV2; D perhaps matches TRBD1 (6 bases). In germline, CDR1 is SNHLY, CDR2 FYNNEI. This CDR3 comprises 14 residues. V was pared by 6 bases and J by 11 bases, with 17 bases between.

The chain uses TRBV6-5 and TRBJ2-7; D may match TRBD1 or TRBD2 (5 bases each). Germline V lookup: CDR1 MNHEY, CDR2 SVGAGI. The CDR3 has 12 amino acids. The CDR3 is CSSSSGGGEQYV. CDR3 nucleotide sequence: TGTTCCAGCAGCTCTGGGGGTGGCGAGCAGTACGTC.

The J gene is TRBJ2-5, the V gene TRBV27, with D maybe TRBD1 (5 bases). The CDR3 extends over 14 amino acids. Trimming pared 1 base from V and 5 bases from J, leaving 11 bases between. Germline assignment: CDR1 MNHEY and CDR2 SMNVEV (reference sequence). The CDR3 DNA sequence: TGTGCCAGCAGTTTATATGGCAGGGCTGAGACCCAGTACTTC. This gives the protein CASSLYGRAETQYF.

Written as DNA, the CDR3 is TGTGCCAGCAGTTTCGGTGGGGGGGGAGATACGCAGTATTTT. Translating it yields CASSFGGGGDTQYF. V and J are TRBV12-3 or TRBV12-4 and TRBJ2-3; 7 nucleotides align to TRBD2. The CDR3 has 14 amino acids. V was clipped by 3 bases and J by 5 bases; unmatched bases: 5.

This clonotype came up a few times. The CDR3 here is CASSQQTGTGYGYTF. CDR3 DNA: TGCGCCAGCAGCCAGCAAACCGGGACAGGGTACGGCTACACCTTC. V and J are TRBV4-3 and TRBJ1-2, with TRBD1 matching 9 bases. The CDR3 has 15 residues. Germline V gene sequence: CDR1 LGHNA, CDR2 YSLEER. V lost 3 bases to trimming and J lost 8 bases; unmatched junction nucleotides: 10.

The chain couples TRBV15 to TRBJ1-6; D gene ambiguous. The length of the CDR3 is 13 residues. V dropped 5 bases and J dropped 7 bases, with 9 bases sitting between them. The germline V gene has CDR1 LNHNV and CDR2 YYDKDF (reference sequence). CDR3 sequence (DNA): TGTGCCACCAGCCCGGATTTGAATTCACCCCTCCACTTT. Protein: CATSPDLNSPLHF. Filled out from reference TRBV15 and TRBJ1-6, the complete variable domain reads DAMVIQNPRYQVTQFGKPVTLSCSQTLNHNVMYWYQQKSSQAPKLLFHYYDKDFNNEADTPDNFQSRRPNTSFCFLDIRSPGLGDTAMYLCATSPDLNSPLHFGNGTRLTVT.

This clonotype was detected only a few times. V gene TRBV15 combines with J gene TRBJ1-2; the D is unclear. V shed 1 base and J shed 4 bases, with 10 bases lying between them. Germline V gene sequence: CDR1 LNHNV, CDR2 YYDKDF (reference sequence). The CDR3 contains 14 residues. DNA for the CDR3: TGTGCCACCAGCAGAGCCCCCGTCCCCTATGGCTACACCTTC. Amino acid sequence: CATSRAPVPYGYTF.

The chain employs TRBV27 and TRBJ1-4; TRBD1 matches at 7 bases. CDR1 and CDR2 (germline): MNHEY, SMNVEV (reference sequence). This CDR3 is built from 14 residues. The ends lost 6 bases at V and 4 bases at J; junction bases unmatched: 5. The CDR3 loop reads CASRPTGSNEKLFF. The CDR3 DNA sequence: TGTGCCAGCAGGCCGACAGGGAGTAATGAAAAACTGTTTTTT.

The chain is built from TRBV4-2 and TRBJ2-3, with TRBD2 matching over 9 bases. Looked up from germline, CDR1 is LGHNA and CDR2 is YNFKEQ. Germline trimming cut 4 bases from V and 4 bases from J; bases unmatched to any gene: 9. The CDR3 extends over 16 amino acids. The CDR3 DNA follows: TGTGCCAGCAGCCCTGTCTTTAGCGGGGGCGCAGATACGCAGTATTTT. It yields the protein CASSPVFSGGADTQYF.

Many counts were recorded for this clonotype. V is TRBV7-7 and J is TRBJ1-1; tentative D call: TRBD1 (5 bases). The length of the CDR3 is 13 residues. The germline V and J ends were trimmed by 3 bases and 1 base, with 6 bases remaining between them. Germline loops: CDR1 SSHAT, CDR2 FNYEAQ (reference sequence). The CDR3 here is CASSLTENTEAFF. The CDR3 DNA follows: TGTGCCAGCAGCTTGACAGAGAACACTGAAGCTTTCTTT.